This record looks at one TCR beta chain sequence and its context. Its antigen remains undetermined. No quality values exist for individual bases; no much larger clone is one base distant. Library preparation employed the immunoSEQ multiplex PCR assay. TCRdb took this table from immuneACCESS and kept in-frame rearrangements with V and J called. Such tables lack part of the clones; where checked against another copy, unresolved V genes explain under half of the gap, and the rest is unexplained. The sample records approximately 50,000 clones, roughly 94% of which are singletons. Clones ranked in the top ten supply approximately 0.31% of the sample. The data stem from a study of T cell changes during pregnancy in multiple sclerosis (dated by TCRdb to the late 2010s). For the wider study: The study looked at changes in the T cell repertoire across pregnancy in women with multiple sclerosis.

Taken from the germline V gene, the CDR1 and CDR2 loops are MGHRA and YSYEKL. V was cut back by 1 base and J by 6 bases, leaving a gap of 15 bases between them. The CDR3 measures 16 amino acids from cysteine to phenylalanine. Left in the record is the CDR3 DNA by itself, 48 bases read in frame from the first base. The receptor was derived from a female donor with multiple sclerosis, enrolled in a pregnancy study. Recombination connected TRBV4-1 to TRBJ1-4; the D gene cannot be named for sure. The source was CD4+ T cells from peripheral blood mononuclear cells, collected in the third trimester of pregnancy. The nucleotides read TGCGCCAGCAGCCAAGGGCATTCTCAGGTATATGAAAAACTGTTTTTT. This translates into CASSQGHSQVYEKLFF.